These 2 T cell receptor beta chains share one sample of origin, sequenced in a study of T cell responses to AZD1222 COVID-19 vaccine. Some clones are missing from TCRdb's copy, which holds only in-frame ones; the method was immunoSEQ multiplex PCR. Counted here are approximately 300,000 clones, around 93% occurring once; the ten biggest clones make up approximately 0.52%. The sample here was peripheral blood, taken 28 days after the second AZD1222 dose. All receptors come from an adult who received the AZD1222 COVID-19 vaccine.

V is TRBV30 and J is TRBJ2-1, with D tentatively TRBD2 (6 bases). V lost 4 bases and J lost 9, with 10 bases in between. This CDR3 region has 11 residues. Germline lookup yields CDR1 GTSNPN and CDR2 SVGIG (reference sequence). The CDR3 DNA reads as TGTGCCTGGACCGTCGGGAGTGAGCAGTTCTTC. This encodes CAWTVGSEQFF.

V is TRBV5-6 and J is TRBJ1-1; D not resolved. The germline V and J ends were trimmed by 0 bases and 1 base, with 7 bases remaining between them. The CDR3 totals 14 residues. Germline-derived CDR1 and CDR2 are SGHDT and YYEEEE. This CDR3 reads CASSLVVRNTEAFF. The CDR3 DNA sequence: TGTGCCAGCAGCTTGGTTGTGAGGAACACTGAAGCTTTCTTT.